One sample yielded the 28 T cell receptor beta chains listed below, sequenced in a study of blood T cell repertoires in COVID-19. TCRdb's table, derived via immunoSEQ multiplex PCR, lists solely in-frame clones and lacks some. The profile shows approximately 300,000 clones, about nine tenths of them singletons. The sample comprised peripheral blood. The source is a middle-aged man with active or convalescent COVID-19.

CDR3 nucleotide sequence: TGCGCCAGCAGCCAAGGGACAGGGGGAACTGGTACAGATACGCAGTATTTT. It is translated as CASSQGTGGTGTDTQYF. The genes are TRBV4-3 and TRBJ2-3, with 10 bases identical to TRBD1. The CDR3 is made up of 17 amino acids. The trim removed 1 base at V and 3 bases at J, leaving 7 bases unmatched. Germline CDR1 LGHNA, CDR2 YSLEER.

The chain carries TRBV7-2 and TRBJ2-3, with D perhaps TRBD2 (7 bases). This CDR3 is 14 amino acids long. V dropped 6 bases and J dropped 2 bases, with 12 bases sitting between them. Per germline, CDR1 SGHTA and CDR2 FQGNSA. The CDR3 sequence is CASRWGGATDTQYF. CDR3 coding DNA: TGTGCCAGCAGGTGGGGGGGGGCCACAGATACGCAGTATTTT. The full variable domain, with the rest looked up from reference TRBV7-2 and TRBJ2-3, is GAGVSQSPSNKVTEKGKDVELRCDPISGHTALYWYRQSLGQGLEFLIYFQGNSAPDKSGLPSDRFSAERTGGSVSTLTIQRTQQEDSAVYLCASRWGGATDTQYFGPGTRLTVL.

The CDR3 loop is CSVEAKNRGKLFF. The CDR3 DNA sequence: TGCAGCGTTGAAGCCAAGAATCGGGGAAAACTGTTTTTT. This sequence joins TRBV29-1 and TRBJ1-4; D gene uncertain. CDR1 and CDR2 (germline): SQVTM, ANQGSEA. The CDR3 length is 13 residues. V lost 1 base and J 10 bases, leaving 13 bases between the germline ends.

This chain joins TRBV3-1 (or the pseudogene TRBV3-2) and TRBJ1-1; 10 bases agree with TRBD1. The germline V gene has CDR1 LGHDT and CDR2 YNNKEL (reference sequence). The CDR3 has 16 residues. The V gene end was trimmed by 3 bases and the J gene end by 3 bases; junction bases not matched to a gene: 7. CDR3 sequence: CASSQSGTGVYTEAFF. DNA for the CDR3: TGTGCCAGCAGCCAGTCCGGGACAGGGGTGTACACTGAAGCTTTCTTT.

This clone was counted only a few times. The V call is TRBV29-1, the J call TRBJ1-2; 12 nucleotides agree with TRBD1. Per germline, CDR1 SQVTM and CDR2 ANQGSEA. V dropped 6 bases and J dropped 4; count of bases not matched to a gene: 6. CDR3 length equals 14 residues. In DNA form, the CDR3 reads TGCAGCGTCACCGGGACAGGGGGCTTCTATGGCTACACCTTC. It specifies CSVTGTGGFYGYTF.

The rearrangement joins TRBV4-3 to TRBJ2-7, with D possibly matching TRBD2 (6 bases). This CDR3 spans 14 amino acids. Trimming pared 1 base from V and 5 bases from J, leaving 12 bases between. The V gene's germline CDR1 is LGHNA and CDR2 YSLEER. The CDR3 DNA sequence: TGCGCCAGCAGCCAAGTAGGAGGGGACCACGAGCAGTACTTC. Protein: CASSQVGGDHEQYF.

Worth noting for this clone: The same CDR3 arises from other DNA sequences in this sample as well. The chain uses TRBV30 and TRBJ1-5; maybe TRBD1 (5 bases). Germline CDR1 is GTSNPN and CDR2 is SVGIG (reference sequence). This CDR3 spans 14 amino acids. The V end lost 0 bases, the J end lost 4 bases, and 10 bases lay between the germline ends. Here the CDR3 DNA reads TGTGCCTGGAGTGTACGGGGGGGAAATCAGCCCCAGCATTTT. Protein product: CAWSVRGGNQPQHF.

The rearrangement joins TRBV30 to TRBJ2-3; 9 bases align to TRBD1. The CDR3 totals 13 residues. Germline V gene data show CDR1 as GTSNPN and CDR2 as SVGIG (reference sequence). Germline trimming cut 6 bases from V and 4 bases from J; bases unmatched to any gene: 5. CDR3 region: CACDRGMADTQYF. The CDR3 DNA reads TGTGCCTGTGACAGGGGGATGGCAGATACGCAGTATTTT.

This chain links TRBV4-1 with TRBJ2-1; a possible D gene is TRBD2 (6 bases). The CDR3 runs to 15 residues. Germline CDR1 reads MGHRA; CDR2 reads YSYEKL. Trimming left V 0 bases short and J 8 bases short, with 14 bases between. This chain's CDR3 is CASSQEGRGGDEQFF. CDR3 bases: TGCGCCAGCAGCCAAGAAGGAAGAGGCGGGGATGAGCAGTTCTTC.

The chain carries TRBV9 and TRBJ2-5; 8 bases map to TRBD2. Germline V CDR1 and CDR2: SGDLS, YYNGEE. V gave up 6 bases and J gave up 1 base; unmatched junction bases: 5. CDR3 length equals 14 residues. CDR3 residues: CASNPGGFQETQYF. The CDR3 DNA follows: TGTGCCAGCAACCCGGGGGGGTTCCAAGAGACCCAGTACTTC.

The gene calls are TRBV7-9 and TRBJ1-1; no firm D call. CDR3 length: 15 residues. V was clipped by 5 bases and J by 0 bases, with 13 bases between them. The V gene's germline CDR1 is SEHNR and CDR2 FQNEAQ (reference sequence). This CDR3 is CASSPPGVMNTEAFF. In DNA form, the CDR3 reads TGTGCCAGCAGCCCCCCCGGAGTCATGAACACTGAAGCTTTCTTT.

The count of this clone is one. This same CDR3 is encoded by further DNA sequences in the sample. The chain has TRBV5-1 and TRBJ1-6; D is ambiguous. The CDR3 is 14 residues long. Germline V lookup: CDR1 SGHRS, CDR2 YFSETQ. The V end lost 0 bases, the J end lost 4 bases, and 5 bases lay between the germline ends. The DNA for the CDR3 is TGCGCCAGCAGCTTGGGACAATATAATTCACCCCTCCACTTT. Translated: CASSLGQYNSPLHF. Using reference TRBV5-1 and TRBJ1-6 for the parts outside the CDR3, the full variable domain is KAGVTQTPRYLIKTRGQQVTLSCSPISGHRSVSWYQQTPGQGLQFLFEYFSETQRNKGNFPGRFSGRQFSNSRSEMNVSTLELGDSALYLCASSLGQYNSPLHFGNGTRLTVT.

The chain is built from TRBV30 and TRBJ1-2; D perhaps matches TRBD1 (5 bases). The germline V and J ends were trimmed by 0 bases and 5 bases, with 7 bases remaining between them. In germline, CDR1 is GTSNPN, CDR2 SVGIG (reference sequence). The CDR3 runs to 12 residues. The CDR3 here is CAWSVQVYGYTF. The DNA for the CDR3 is TGTGCCTGGAGTGTACAGGTTTATGGCTACACCTTC. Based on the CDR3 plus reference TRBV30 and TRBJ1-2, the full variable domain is SQTIHQWPATLVQPVGSPLSLECTVEGTSNPNLYWYRQAAGRGLQLLFYSVGIGQISSEVPQNLSASRPQDRQFILSSKKLLLSDSGFYLCAWSVQVYGYTFGSGTRLTVV.

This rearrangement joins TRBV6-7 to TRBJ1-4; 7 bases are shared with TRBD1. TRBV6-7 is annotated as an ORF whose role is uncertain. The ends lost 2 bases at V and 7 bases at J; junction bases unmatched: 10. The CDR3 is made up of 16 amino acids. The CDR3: CASSYPSGQSVEKLFF. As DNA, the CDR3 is TGTGCCAGCAGTTACCCATCGGGACAGTCAGTTGAAAAACTGTTTTTT.

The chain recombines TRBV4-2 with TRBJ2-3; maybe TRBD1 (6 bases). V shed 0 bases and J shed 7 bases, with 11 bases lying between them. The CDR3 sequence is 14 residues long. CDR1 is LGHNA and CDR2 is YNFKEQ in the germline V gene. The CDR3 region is CASSQDKQGNTQYF. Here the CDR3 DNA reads TGTGCCAGCAGCCAAGATAAACAGGGTAATACGCAGTATTTT.

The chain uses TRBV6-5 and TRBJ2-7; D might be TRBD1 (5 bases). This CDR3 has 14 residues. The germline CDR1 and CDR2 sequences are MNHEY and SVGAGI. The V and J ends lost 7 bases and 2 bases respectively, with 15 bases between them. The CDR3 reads CASNRQTTPYEQYF. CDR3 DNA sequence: TGTGCCAGCAACCGACAGACAACCCCCTACGAGCAGTACTTC.

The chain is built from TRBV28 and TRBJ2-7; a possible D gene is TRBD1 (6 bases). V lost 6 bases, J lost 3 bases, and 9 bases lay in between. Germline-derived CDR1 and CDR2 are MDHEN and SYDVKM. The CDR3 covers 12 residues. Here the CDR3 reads CASRRGGYEQYF. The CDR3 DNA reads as TGTGCCAGCAGGCGAGGGGGCTACGAGCAGTACTTC.

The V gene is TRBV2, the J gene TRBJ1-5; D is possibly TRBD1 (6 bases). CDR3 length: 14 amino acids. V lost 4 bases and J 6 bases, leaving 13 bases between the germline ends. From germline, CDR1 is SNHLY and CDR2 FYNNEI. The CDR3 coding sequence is TGTGCCAGCAGTGTGGGGGCAGGGAGTCAGCCCCAGCATTTT. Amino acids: CASSVGAGSQPQHF. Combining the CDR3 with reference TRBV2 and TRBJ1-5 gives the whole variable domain EPEVTQTPSHQVTQMGQEVILRCVPISNHLYFYWYRQILGQKVEFLVSFYNNEISEKSEIFDDQFSVERPDGSNFTLKIRSTKLEDSAMYFCASSVGAGSQPQHFGDGTRLSIL.

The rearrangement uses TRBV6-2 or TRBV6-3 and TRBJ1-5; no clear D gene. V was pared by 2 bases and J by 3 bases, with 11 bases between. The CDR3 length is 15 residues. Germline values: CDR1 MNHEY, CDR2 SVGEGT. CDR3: CASSYGGLLNQPQHF. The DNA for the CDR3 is TGTGCCAGCAGTTACGGAGGTCTTCTCAATCAGCCCCAGCATTTT.

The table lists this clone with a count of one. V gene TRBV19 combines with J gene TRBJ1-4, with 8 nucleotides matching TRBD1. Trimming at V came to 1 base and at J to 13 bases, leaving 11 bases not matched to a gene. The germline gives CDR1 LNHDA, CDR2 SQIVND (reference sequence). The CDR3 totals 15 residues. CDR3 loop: CASSIGDRGNPGLFF. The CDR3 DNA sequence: TGTGCCAGTAGTATAGGAGACAGGGGCAACCCTGGACTGTTTTTT.

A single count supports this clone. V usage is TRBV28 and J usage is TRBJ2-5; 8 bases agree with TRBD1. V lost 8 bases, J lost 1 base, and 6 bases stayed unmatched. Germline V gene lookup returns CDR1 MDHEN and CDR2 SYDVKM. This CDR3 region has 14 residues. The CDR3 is CASAGGPLQETQYF. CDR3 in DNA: TGTGCCAGCGCAGGGGGCCCTCTCCAAGAGACCCAGTACTTC.

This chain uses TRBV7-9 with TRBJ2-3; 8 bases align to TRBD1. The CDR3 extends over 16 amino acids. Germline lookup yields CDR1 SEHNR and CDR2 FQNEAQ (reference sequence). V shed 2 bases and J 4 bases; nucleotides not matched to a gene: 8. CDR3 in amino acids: CASSLRPGQGADTQYF. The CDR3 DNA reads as TGTGCCAGCAGCTTACGGCCTGGACAGGGAGCAGATACGCAGTATTTT. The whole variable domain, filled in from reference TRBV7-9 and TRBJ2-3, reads DTGVSQNPRHKITKRGQNVTFRCDPISEHNRLYWYRQTLGQGPEFLTYFQNEAQLEKSRLLSDRFSAERPKGSFSTLEIQRTEQGDSAMYLCASSLRPGQGADTQYFGPGTRLTVL.

The CDR3 region is CASSAQLQGQGNSPLHF. The CDR3 DNA sequence: TGTGCCAGCAGCGCCCAACTTCAAGGACAGGGGAATTCACCCCTCCACTTT. The chain is built from TRBV9 and TRBJ1-6; 9 bases align to TRBD1. CDR1 and CDR2 from the germline V gene are SGDLS and YYNGEE. Germline trimming cut 3 bases from V and 7 bases from J; bases unmatched to any gene: 11. The CDR3 length is 17 residues. Based on the CDR3 plus reference TRBV9 and TRBJ1-6, the full variable domain is DSGVTQTPKHLITATGQRVTLRCSPRSGDLSVYWYQQSLDQGLQFLIQYYNGEERAKGNILERFSAQQFPDLHSELNLSSLELGDSALYFCASSAQLQGQGNSPLHFGNGTRLTVT.

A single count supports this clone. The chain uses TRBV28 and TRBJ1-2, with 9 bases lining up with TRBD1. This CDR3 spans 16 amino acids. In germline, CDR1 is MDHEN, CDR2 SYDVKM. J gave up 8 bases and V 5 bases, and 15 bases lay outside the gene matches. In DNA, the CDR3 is TGTGCCAGCAGTCAGAACCCCGGGACAGGGTTACAAGGCTACACCTTC. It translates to CASSQNPGTGLQGYTF.

In nucleotides, the CDR3 is TGTGCCACCGGACAGGTCTATAATTCACCCCTCCACTTT. Amino acid sequence: CATGQVYNSPLHF. The chain uses TRBV19 and TRBJ1-6, with 7 bases matching TRBD1. J lost 3 bases, V lost 10 bases, and 3 bases had no gene match. The CDR3 spans 13 residues. CDR1 and CDR2 (germline): LNHDA, SQIVND (reference sequence).

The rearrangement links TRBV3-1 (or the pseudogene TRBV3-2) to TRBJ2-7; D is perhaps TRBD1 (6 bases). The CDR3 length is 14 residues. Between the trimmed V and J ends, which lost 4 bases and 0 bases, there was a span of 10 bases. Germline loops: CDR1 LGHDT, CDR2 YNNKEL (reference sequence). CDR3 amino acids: CASSPGHLSYEQYF. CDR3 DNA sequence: TGTGCCAGCAGCCCGGGACACCTCTCCTACGAGCAGTACTTC.

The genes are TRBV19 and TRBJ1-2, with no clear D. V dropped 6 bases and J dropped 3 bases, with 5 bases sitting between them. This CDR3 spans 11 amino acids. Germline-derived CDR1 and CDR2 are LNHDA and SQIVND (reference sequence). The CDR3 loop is CASRDYYGYTF. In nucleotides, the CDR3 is TGTGCCAGTAGGGACTACTATGGCTACACCTTC. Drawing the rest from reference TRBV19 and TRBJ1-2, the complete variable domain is DGGITQSPKYLFRKEGQNVTLSCEQNLNHDAMYWYRQDPGQGLRLIYYSQIVNDFQKGDIAEGYSVSREKKESFPLTVTSAQKNPTAFYLCASRDYYGYTFGSGTRLTVV.

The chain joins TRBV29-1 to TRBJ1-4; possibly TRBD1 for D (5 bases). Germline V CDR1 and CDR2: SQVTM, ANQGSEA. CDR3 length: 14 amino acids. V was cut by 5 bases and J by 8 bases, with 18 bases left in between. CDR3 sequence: CSVFGGVSREKLFF. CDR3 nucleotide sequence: TGCAGCGTTTTCGGGGGTGTTTCGAGGGAAAAACTGTTTTTT.